These 32 T cell receptor beta chains came from one sample sequenced in a study of cytomegalovirus exposure and HLA in healthy donors. The study ran its PCR with 60 Vbeta and 13 Jbeta primers. TCRdb's copy holds only in-frame clones and misses some; the assay was immunoSEQ multiplex PCR. Of about 170,000 clones in the sample, 70% to 90% were seen once. The sequenced sample consisted of PBMCs. The receptors shown here come from a man aged 25-45 years in good health and CMV-seropositive.

There are a few counts of this clone. The CDR3 DNA follows: TGTGCCAGTAGTGGGGGCAGGGGCGGCACTGAAGCTTTCTTT. It translates to CASSGGRGGTEAFF. The rearrangement joins TRBV19 to TRBJ1-1; D may be TRBD1 (6 bases). This CDR3 has 14 residues. The germline V gene encodes CDR1 LNHDA and CDR2 SQIVND (reference sequence). The V end was cut by 5 bases, the J end by 4 bases, with 14 bases between. Variable domain in full (rest from reference TRBV19 and TRBJ1-1): DGGITQSPKYLFRKEGQNVTLSCEQNLNHDAMYWYRQDPGQGLRLIYYSQIVNDFQKGDIAEGYSVSREKKESFPLTVTSAQKNPTAFYLCASSGGRGGTEAFFGQGTRLTVV.

The CDR3 spells CASGRTTSYNEQFF. CDR3 DNA sequence: TGTGCCAGCGGCCGGACTACCTCCTACAATGAGCAGTTCTTC. V and J are TRBV2 and TRBJ2-1, with D possibly TRBD2 on 6 matching bases. V lost 8 bases and J 0 bases, leaving 11 bases between the germline ends. This CDR3 contains 14 residues. Germline V gives CDR1 SNHLY, CDR2 FYNNEI. Based on the CDR3 plus reference TRBV2 and TRBJ2-1, the full variable domain is EPEVTQTPSHQVTQMGQEVILRCVPISNHLYFYWYRQILGQKVEFLVSFYNNEISEKSEIFDDQFSVERPDGSNFTLKIRSTKLEDSAMYFCASGRTTSYNEQFFGPGTRLTVL.

This chain connects TRBV6-1 to TRBJ1-5; 7 bases agree with TRBD1. J lost 0 bases, V lost 5 bases, and 4 bases had no gene match. The germline V gene encodes CDR1 MNHNS and CDR2 SASEGT. CDR3 size: 15 residues. The CDR3 region is CASSSGQYSNQPQHF. CDR3 DNA sequence: TGTGCCAGCAGTTCGGGACAGTATAGCAATCAGCCCCAGCATTTT.

The gene calls are TRBV4-2 and TRBJ1-5, with D perhaps matching TRBD1 (6 bases). Looked up from germline, CDR1 is LGHNA and CDR2 is YNFKEQ. The CDR3 spans 14 residues. Between the trimmed V and J ends, which lost 2 bases and 3 bases, there was a span of 8 bases. This chain's CDR3 is CASSQWTDNQPQHF. DNA for the CDR3: TGTGCCAGCAGCCAATGGACAGACAATCAGCCCCAGCATTTT.

This chain connects TRBV19 to TRBJ2-1; D remains ambiguous. The CDR3 length is 14 residues. V gave up 6 bases and J gave up 0 bases, with 9 bases separating them. The germline CDR1 and CDR2 sequences are LNHDA and SQIVND (reference sequence). The CDR3 nucleotides are TGTGCCAGTAGGTACTCGAGCTCCTACAATGAGCAGTTCTTC. Translated: CASRYSSSYNEQFF.

The genes are TRBV5-5 and TRBJ2-5; D is unresolved. Germline V lookup: CDR1 SGHKS, CDR2 YYEKEE (reference sequence). CDR3 length equals 13 residues. V lost 0 bases, J lost 2 bases, and 5 bases lay in between. For the CDR3, the DNA is TGTGCCAGCAGCTTGGGTGTACAAGAGACCCAGTACTTC. Its translation: CASSLGVQETQYF.

This clone was recorded only once. The rearrangement joins TRBV5-1 to TRBJ2-5, with D possibly matching TRBD2 (5 bases). Trimming left V 2 bases short and J 1 base short, with 12 bases between. The CDR3 covers 15 residues. Germline V gives CDR1 SGHRS, CDR2 YFSETQ. The CDR3 spells CASSFNPGVQETQYF. DNA for the CDR3: TGCGCCAGCAGCTTCAACCCCGGGGTCCAAGAGACCCAGTACTTC.

This sequence joins TRBV30 and TRBJ2-7, with D possibly matching TRBD2 (5 bases). Trimming removed 8 bases from V and 6 bases from J, with 17 bases in between. Germline V gene data show CDR1 as GTSNPN and CDR2 as SVGIG (reference sequence). The CDR3 runs 12 residues. The CDR3 DNA follows: TGTGCCCTAGCTCGCAGTAGGAGCGAGCAGTACTTC. The encoded protein is CALARSRSEQYF.

The J gene is TRBJ2-5, the V gene TRBV19; TRBD2 might be the D (6 bases). Germline V CDR1 and CDR2: LNHDA, SQIVND (reference sequence). The CDR3 consists of 14 residues. Trimming pared 9 bases from V and 2 bases from J, leaving 16 bases between. CDR3 nucleotides: TGTGCCAGCCAAAAGGGACTCTTACAAGAGACCCAGTACTTC. Translating gives CASQKGLLQETQYF. The complete variable domain, with remaining parts taken from reference TRBV19 and TRBJ2-5, reads DGGITQSPKYLFRKEGQNVTLSCEQNLNHDAMYWYRQDPGQGLRLIYYSQIVNDFQKGDIAEGYSVSREKKESFPLTVTSAQKNPTAFYLCASQKGLLQETQYFGPGTRLLVL.

The count of this clone is one. The gene calls are TRBV27 and TRBJ2-3; 10 nucleotides line up with TRBD2. This CDR3 comprises 20 residues. Germline loops: CDR1 MNHEY, CDR2 SMNVEV (reference sequence). V lost 5 bases and J lost 3; bases outside the gene matches: 20. The CDR3 loop is CASSPRFLAGVLEVTDTQYF. The CDR3 nucleotides are TGTGCCAGCAGTCCAAGATTTCTAGCGGGAGTTTTAGAGGTAACAGATACGCAGTATTTT.

The chain uses TRBV14 and TRBJ1-6; TRBD1 aligns across 11 bases. The CDR3 runs 15 residues. Germline V gene sequence: CDR1 SGHDN, CDR2 FVKESK. After removal of 4 bases from V and 9 bases from J, the junction contained 5 bases not matched to a gene. DNA of the CDR3: TGTGCCAGCAGCCTAGGAGGACAGGGGGCTTCACCCCTCCACTTT. Translated: CASSLGGQGASPLHF.

The chain recombines TRBV2 with TRBJ2-1, with TRBD2 identical over 12 bases. CDR3 length equals 16 residues. Trimming cost V 1 base and J 6 bases; bases outside gene matches: 4. Germline CDR1 reads SNHLY; CDR2 reads FYNNEI. The DNA for the CDR3 is TGTGCCAGCAGTGAAGTTGGACTAGCGGGATCCAATGAGCAGTTCTTC. As protein: CASSEVGLAGSNEQFF.

This chain links TRBV27 with TRBJ1-2; D not certain. V was shortened by 2 bases and J by 0 bases, with 10 bases between the two germline ends. This CDR3 comprises 15 residues. The germline V gene has CDR1 MNHEY and CDR2 SMNVEV (reference sequence). DNA of the CDR3: TGTGCCAGCAGTTTAGGGCGGAGGTCTAACTATGGCTACACCTTC. Its translation is CASSLGRRSNYGYTF.

V usage is TRBV7-9 and J usage is TRBJ2-7; D may be TRBD2 (5 bases). V gave up 4 bases and J gave up 3 bases, with 7 bases separating them. The CDR3 is made up of 12 amino acids. In germline, CDR1 is SEHNR, CDR2 FQNEAQ (reference sequence). The DNA of the CDR3 is TGTGCCAGCAGCTCACTAGTCTACGAGCAGTACTTC. Residues: CASSSLVYEQYF. The entire variable domain, with the rest obtained from reference TRBV7-9 and TRBJ2-7, is as follows: DTGVSQNPRHKITKRGQNVTFRCDPISEHNRLYWYRQTLGQGPEFLTYFQNEAQLEKSRLLSDRFSAERPKGSFSTLEIQRTEQGDSAMYLCASSSLVYEQYFGPGTRLTVT.

This chain uses TRBV29-1 with TRBJ1-4; D is unresolved. Germline CDR1 SQVTM, CDR2 ANQGSEA. V lost 5 bases and J lost 6, with 16 bases in between. The CDR3 is made up of 14 amino acids. The CDR3: CSVTQVGVHEKLFF. CDR3 nucleotides: TGCAGCGTTACCCAGGTCGGGGTCCATGAAAAACTGTTTTTT.

This clone has only a few counts. This sequence joins TRBV4-1 and TRBJ1-1; D unresolved. This CDR3 region has 16 residues. Germline V CDR1 and CDR2: MGHRA, YSYEKL. Trimming pared 1 base from V and 1 base from J, leaving 13 bases between. CDR3 nucleotides: TGCGCCAGCAGCCAAGGAAGTAGGGCGGGGAACACTGAAGCTTTCTTT. Protein: CASSQGSRAGNTEAFF.

A remark on this clone: At one end the junction does not follow the germline gene, possibly because of a read error. CDR3 sequence (DNA): TGTGCCAGCAGCTTCTTAGGGGCTGGGAACACCATATATTTT. Residues: CASSFLGAGNTIYF. The chain recombines TRBV11-2 with TRBJ1-3; TRBD1 is a possible D gene (5 bases). CDR1 is SGHAT and CDR2 is FQNNGV in the germline V gene. The CDR3 has 14 residues. Full variable domain (remainder filled in from reference TRBV11-2 and TRBJ1-3): EAGVAQSPRYKIIEKRQSVAFWCNPISGHATLYWYQQILGQGPKLLIQFQNNGVVDDSQLPKDRFSAERLKGVDSTLKIQPAKLEDSAVYLCASSFLGAGNTIYFGEGSWLTVV.

This clone turned up a few times. The J gene is TRBJ2-7, the V gene TRBV18; D is possibly TRBD2 (6 bases). Trimming stripped 2 bases from V and 0 bases from J, with 14 bases between. The CDR3 is made up of 16 amino acids. The germline CDR1 and CDR2 sequences are KGHSH and LQKENI. The DNA for the CDR3 is TGTGCCAGCTCACCAAGGCTAGCGCAAGACTCCTACGAGCAGTACTTC. Protein sequence: CASSPRLAQDSYEQYF.

The V and J genes are TRBV5-1 and TRBJ2-2, with 7 nucleotides matching TRBD2. Germline lookup yields CDR1 SGHRS and CDR2 YFSETQ. CDR3 length: 14 amino acids. V dropped 1 base and J dropped 7; count of bases not matched to a gene: 4. CDR3: CASSLNSGYGELFF. DNA of the CDR3: TGCGCCAGCAGCTTGAATAGCGGGTACGGGGAGCTGTTTTTT. Full variable domain (rest looked up from reference TRBV5-1 and TRBJ2-2): KAGVTQTPRYLIKTRGQQVTLSCSPISGHRSVSWYQQTPGQGLQFLFEYFSETQRNKGNFPGRFSGRQFSNSRSEMNVSTLELGDSALYLCASSLNSGYGELFFGEGSRLTVL.

The CDR3 loop reads CASSLSRDHTQPQHF. The CDR3, as DNA: TGTGCCAGCAGTTTAAGCAGGGATCATACTCAGCCCCAGCATTTT. V gene TRBV28 combines with J gene TRBJ1-5, with D possibly matching TRBD1 (5 bases). V was cut by 2 bases and J by 6 bases, with 14 bases left in between. The germline gives CDR1 MDHEN, CDR2 SYDVKM. The CDR3 consists of 15 residues.

On this clone itself: The same CDR3 is also encoded by other DNA sequences in this sample. V is TRBV5-1 and J is TRBJ2-3; 9 bases agree with TRBD2. V lost 0 bases and J lost 6; bases outside the gene matches: 2. In germline, CDR1 is SGHRS, CDR2 YFSETQ. This CDR3 spans 14 amino acids. CDR3 in DNA: TGCGCCAGCAGCTTGGGGACTAGCGCGGATACGCAGTATTTT. Translating gives CASSLGTSADTQYF. Variable domain in full (rest from reference TRBV5-1 and TRBJ2-3): KAGVTQTPRYLIKTRGQQVTLSCSPISGHRSVSWYQQTPGQGLQFLFEYFSETQRNKGNFPGRFSGRQFSNSRSEMNVSTLELGDSALYLCASSLGTSADTQYFGPGTRLTVL.

A single count supports this clone. The chain links TRBV27 to TRBJ1-1, with TRBD1 identical over 8 bases. Germline CDR1 reads MNHEY; CDR2 reads SMNVEV (reference sequence). V shed 5 bases, J shed 5 bases, and the junction held 10 bases outside the gene matches. This CDR3 is 15 amino acids long. The CDR3 DNA reads as TGTGCCAGCAGTCCCCGACAGGGGTTAAAGACTGAAGCTTTCTTT. Amino acids: CASSPRQGLKTEAFF.

In regard to this clone: At one end the junction does not follow the germline gene, possibly because of a read error. The J gene is TRBJ2-3, the V gene TRBV7-7; TRBD1 is a possible D gene (6 bases). The CDR3 has 14 residues. Germline V gives CDR1 SSHAT, CDR2 FNYEAQ (reference sequence). CDR3 nucleotides: TGTGCTAGCAGCAAACCGAGACAGGTAGATACGCAGTATTTT. It codes for CASSKPRQVDTQYF.

The V and J genes are TRBV5-1 and TRBJ2-1; TRBD1 is a possible D gene (6 bases). Trimming took off 2 bases at V and 5 bases at J, with 32 bases between the two ends. Germline V gene sequence: CDR1 SGHRS, CDR2 YFSETQ. CDR3 length: 21 residues. This CDR3 is CASSLYHIQTMMGAKNNEQFF. The CDR3 coding sequence is TGCGCCAGCAGCTTATATCATATACAAACAATGATGGGGGCCAAAAACAATGAGCAGTTCTTC.

This clone has just a few counts. The chain employs TRBV7-9 and TRBJ2-7; D is unresolved. The CDR3 consists of 11 residues. V was cut by 8 bases and J by 3 bases, with 8 bases left in between. Per germline, CDR1 SEHNR and CDR2 FQNEAQ (reference sequence). CDR3 in amino acids: CASQLNYEQYF. CDR3 DNA: TGTGCCAGCCAACTTAACTACGAGCAGTACTTC.

The chain recombines TRBV7-2 with TRBJ2-2; D remains unclear. Germline V gives CDR1 SGHTA, CDR2 FQGNSA. V dropped 5 bases and J dropped 4 bases, with 14 bases sitting between them. The CDR3 sequence is 15 residues long. The CDR3 DNA reads TGTGCCAGCAGCCTTCATCGGTTCTCCACCGGGGAGCTGTTTTTT. This encodes CASSLHRFSTGELFF.

The chain links TRBV5-4 to TRBJ2-3; TRBD2 matches at 9 bases. Germline trimming cut 0 bases from V and 5 bases from J; bases unmatched to any gene: 7. The CDR3 is 16 residues long. Per the germline V gene, CDR1 is SGHNT and CDR2 is YYREEE (reference sequence). CDR3 loop: CASSLGAGGLGDTQYF. In DNA form, the CDR3 reads TGTGCCAGCAGCTTGGGAGCGGGAGGTTTGGGAGATACGCAGTATTTT.

The rearrangement joins TRBV11-2 to TRBJ2-1; D is perhaps TRBD2 (6 bases). Trimming left V 1 base short and J 12 bases short, with 10 bases between. Germline V gene sequence: CDR1 SGHAT, CDR2 FQNNGV. The CDR3 length is 12 residues. The CDR3 here is CASSLGGIGQFF. The DNA for the CDR3 is TGTGCCAGCAGCTTAGGCGGGATAGGGCAGTTCTTC.

Details on this clone: The CDR3 does not close with the conserved phenylalanine or tryptophan, likely indicating a read error. This chain uses TRBV5-1 with TRBJ2-7; 7 bases line up with TRBD1. V lost 4 bases to trimming and J lost 5 bases; unmatched junction nucleotides: 15. In germline, CDR1 is SGHRS, CDR2 YFSETQ. The CDR3 totals 16 residues. This CDR3 reads CASSGGVGQEKNEQYL. In DNA, the CDR3 is TGCGCCAGCAGCGGTGGAGTCGGACAGGAGAAAAACGAGCAGTACCTC.

Only one count was recorded for this clone. The gene calls are TRBV7-2 and TRBJ2-3, with 8 bases lining up with TRBD2. The junction had 8 bases not matched to a gene; V was cut back by 3 bases and J by 3 bases. This CDR3 has 16 residues. Germline CDR1 SGHTA, CDR2 FQGNSA. The CDR3 DNA is TGTGCCAGCAGCTTGGGGGGACGGGGGGGAACAGATACGCAGTATTTT. Its translation is CASSLGGRGGTDTQYF.

The V call is TRBV6-6, the J call TRBJ1-1; 8 bases are a match to TRBD1. CDR3 length equals 14 residues. Germline loops: CDR1 MNHNY, CDR2 SVGAGI (reference sequence). Trimming cost V 5 bases and J 0 bases; bases outside gene matches: 2. The CDR3 sequence: CASSHRGLNTEAFF. The CDR3, as DNA: TGTGCCAGCAGTCACAGGGGGTTGAACACTGAAGCTTTCTTT.

This chain's CDR3 is CASSNPGQGVGGYTF. CDR3 bases: TGTGCCAGCAGTAACCCGGGACAGGGGGTAGGAGGCTACACCTTC. The chain uses TRBV6-1 and TRBJ1-2, with TRBD1 matching 11 bases. CDR3 length equals 15 residues. Trimming removed 5 bases from V and 8 bases from J; junction bases left unmatched: 10. Germline assignment: CDR1 MNHNS and CDR2 SASEGT.